This TCR beta chain was retrieved from a study of blood T cell repertoires in COVID-19 (dated by TCRdb to 2020 to 2021). With respect to the entire study: Samples from collaborators originated in the United States, Italy and Spain and spanned both the acute and convalescent phases of COVID-19. The repertoires were released in a freely available public database intended as a resource for research on the immune response to SARS-CoV-2. Sample metadata almost always included a de-identified subject ID, COVID-19 status, age in years and sex. Where available, HLA class I and class II types were obtained from metadata supplied by the sample provider rather than from assay-based typing. Subjects who had been exposed to COVID-19, were actively infected with it, or had recovered from it provided the deeply sampled blood TCRbeta repertoires that made up the dataset. The prospective study material was composed of cDNA or gDNA derived from T cells, B-cell-depleted T cells, or PBMCs. The samples were drawn from two sources: the first 160 participants of the ongoing ImmuneRACE study, and fewer than 1,500 subjects contributed by 6 global collaborators. What the authors observed across the whole study: Clinical and demographic metadata were provided uncurated, with the amount varying by source and participant.

Concerning this clone: What antigen it recognizes has not been identified. No base qualities exist here, and no much larger clone lies one base off it.

Relative to germline, V is 4 bases shorter and J is 3 bases shorter, with 10 bases between their ends. Via the germline V gene, CDR1 is SNHLY and CDR2 FYNNEI. There are 14 amino acids in the CDR3, from cysteine to phenylalanine inclusive. The sequence is cut down to CDR3 DNA, 42 bases in frame from base 1. Whole blood was collected in K2EDTA tubes by collaborating institutions according to the institutions' own protocols. For TCRbeta analysis, collaborators shipped samples as frozen whole blood, isolated PBMCs, or DNA extracted from either of those sample types. The immunoSEQ Assay, a bias-controlled multiplex PCR, was used to amplify TCRbeta CDR3 regions from genomic DNA. The original pipeline was this. The number of nucleated cells in each sample was estimated by amplification of reference gene primers within the assay. To quantify the absolute abundance of each unique TCRbeta CDR3 rearrangement, sequence reads were collapsed and filtered. For each sample, productive Simpson clonality was calculated by taking the square root of Simpson's diversity index across productive rearrangements. The source is immuneACCESS, and TCRdb retained only in-frame sequences with V and J called. Part of the clones is not carried over; for the studies checked, unresolved V genes explain less than half of this, and the remainder is unexplained. That table furnishes V, J and clone size, whereas the DNA furnished D and trimming. This sample is represented by tens of thousands of clones; more than 75% of them were singletons. The ten largest clones take up about 12% of the sample.

The material sequenced was peripheral blood. The chain links TRBV2 with TRBJ2-1, with a tentative D gene TRBD2 over 6 matching bases. The source is a human donor in a cohort sampled during active COVID-19. The DNA sequence follows: TGTGCCAGCAGTGGGGATAGCGGCTACAATGAGCAGTTCTTC. Its protein is CASSGDSGYNEQFF. With the portions outside the CDR3 filled from the reference TRBV2 and TRBJ2-1 genes, the complete variable region becomes EPEVTQTPSHQVTQMGQEVILRCVPISNHLYFYWYRQILGQKVEFLVSFYNNEISEKSEIFDDQFSVERPDGSNFTLKIRSTKLEDSAMYFCASSGDSGYNEQFFGPGTRLTVL.